The 32 T cell receptor beta chains below come from one sample, sequenced in a study of blood T cell repertoires in COVID-19. Method: immunoSEQ multiplex PCR; TCRdb's copy keeps in-frame clones and lacks some. The repertoire includes hundreds of thousands of clones, less than 85% of them detected once, and under 3% sits in the top ten. Sequencing was done on a sample of peripheral blood. The receptors shown here come from a woman aged 65 to 85 with active or convalescent COVID-19.

There are a few counts of this clone. The chain combines TRBV2 with TRBJ2-7; D is undetermined. The germline gives CDR1 SNHLY, CDR2 FYNNEI. CDR3 length: 11 residues. The germline V and J ends were trimmed by 6 bases and 3 bases, with 6 bases remaining between them. In nucleotides, the CDR3 is TGTGCCAGCAGGATACACTACGAGCAGTACTTC. Protein sequence: CASRIHYEQYF.

This clone was seen only once. The chain has TRBV5-1 and TRBJ2-1; 10 nucleotides match TRBD2. The CDR3 contains 15 residues. After removal of 3 bases from V and 5 bases from J, the junction contained 5 bases not matched to a gene. The V gene's germline CDR1 is SGHRS and CDR2 YFSETQ. The CDR3 DNA reads as TGCGCCAGCAGCTCATGGGGGACTAGCGACAATGAGCAGTTCTTC. It translates to CASSSWGTSDNEQFF.

The genes are TRBV27 and TRBJ2-7; D remains ambiguous. This CDR3 is 13 amino acids long. Trimming pared 4 bases from V and 3 bases from J, leaving 10 bases between. Germline-derived CDR1 and CDR2 are MNHEY and SMNVEV (reference sequence). This chain's CDR3 is CASSWRFDYEQYF. For the CDR3, the DNA is TGTGCCAGCAGTTGGCGGTTTGACTACGAGCAGTACTTC.

This sequence joins TRBV5-1 and TRBJ1-2; D is possibly TRBD1 (6 bases). The CDR3 spans 14 residues. Germline V CDR1 and CDR2: SGHRS, YFSETQ. V gave up 1 base and J gave up 5 bases, with 12 bases separating them. The CDR3 DNA is TGCGCCAGCAGCTTGAAGGGGGTAGAGTATGGCTACACCTTC. Encoded protein: CASSLKGVEYGYTF.

This clone was seen at least ten times. The genes are TRBV19 and TRBJ1-5, with 12 nucleotides matching TRBD1. The CDR3 contains 16 residues. Germline values: CDR1 LNHDA, CDR2 SQIVND (reference sequence). J lost 7 bases, V lost 3 bases, and 7 bases had no gene match. The CDR3 reads CASSIRGTGGWQPQHF. The DNA of the CDR3 is TGTGCCAGTAGTATTCGAGGGACAGGGGGCTGGCAGCCCCAGCATTTT. Complete variable domain (other parts from reference TRBV19 and TRBJ1-5): DGGITQSPKYLFRKEGQNVTLSCEQNLNHDAMYWYRQDPGQGLRLIYYSQIVNDFQKGDIAEGYSVSREKKESFPLTVTSAQKNPTAFYLCASSIRGTGGWQPQHFGDGTRLSIL.

The J gene is TRBJ2-7, the V gene TRBV27; 8 bases align to TRBD1. The CDR3 covers 19 residues. Trimming removed 5 bases from V and 1 base from J; junction bases left unmatched: 19. Germline V gene data show CDR1 as MNHEY and CDR2 as SMNVEV (reference sequence). This chain's CDR3 is CASSGQSYDPGQESYEQYF. The CDR3 DNA follows: TGTGCCAGCAGTGGGCAATCTTACGATCCGGGACAGGAGTCCTACGAGCAGTACTTC.

This clone was seen a few times. V usage is TRBV19 and J usage is TRBJ2-2; 12 bases agree with TRBD2. The CDR3 has 16 residues. The germline gives CDR1 LNHDA, CDR2 SQIVND (reference sequence). After removal of 4 bases from V and 5 bases from J, the junction contained 5 bases not matched to a gene. CDR3 DNA: TGTGCCAGTAGTACCCGACTAGCGGGAGTGACCGGGGAGCTGTTTTTT. It yields the protein CASSTRLAGVTGELFF.

CDR3 coding DNA: TGCGCCAGCAGTCCAGGTACCTACGAGCAGTACTTC. Its translation is CASSPGTYEQYF. The gene calls are TRBV10-1 and TRBJ2-7; D is unresolved. V was clipped by 5 bases and J by 2 bases, with 7 bases between them. The germline V gene encodes CDR1 WNHNN and CDR2 SYGVQD (reference sequence). This CDR3 is 12 amino acids long.

The rearrangement joins TRBV6-5 to TRBJ1-5; D ambiguous. Germline V gives CDR1 MNHEY, CDR2 SVGAGI. This CDR3 contains 15 residues. The V end lost 0 bases, the J end lost 6 bases, and 12 bases lay between the germline ends. The CDR3 bases are TGTGCCAGCAGTTACTCGAGAGGGATGGGTCAGCCCCAGCATTTT. Encoded protein: CASSYSRGMGQPQHF.

Here the CDR3 DNA reads TGCGCCAGCAGCGAACTAGCGGGATCAACGAACACCGGGGAGCTGTTTTTT. Amino acid sequence: CASSELAGSTNTGELFF. The chain links TRBV5-1 to TRBJ2-2, with 10 bases lining up with TRBD2. The CDR3 length is 17 residues. Trimming took 4 bases from V and 0 from J; bases not matched to a gene: 6. In germline, CDR1 is SGHRS, CDR2 YFSETQ.

CDR3 nucleotides: TGCAGTGCTAGTCGGGTTTATAGCAATCAGCCCCAGCATTTT. It codes for CSASRVYSNQPQHF. This chain joins TRBV20-1 and TRBJ1-5, with D unclear. Germline V CDR1 and CDR2: DFQATT, SNEGSKA (reference sequence). The V gene lost 3 bases and the J gene lost 0 bases, with 9 bases spanning the gap. This CDR3 spans 14 amino acids.

This clone showed up just a few times. J is TRBJ1-1 and V is TRBV19; TRBD1 might be the D (5 bases). Germline V gene sequence: CDR1 LNHDA, CDR2 SQIVND (reference sequence). The CDR3 loop spans 13 amino acids. Trimming cost V 2 bases and J 7 bases, with 11 bases left between them. CDR3: CASSIFRDSEAFF. CDR3 coding DNA: TGTGCCAGTAGTATATTCCGAGACAGTGAAGCTTTCTTT.

The chain recombines TRBV5-1 with TRBJ1-3, with D maybe TRBD1 (6 bases). From germline, CDR1 is SGHRS and CDR2 YFSETQ. V was pared by 0 bases and J by 5 bases, with 24 bases between. The CDR3 covers 19 residues. The CDR3, as DNA: TGCGCCAGCAGCTTGGCCTCTGGGGGCGCAGGATCGGAGAGAAACACCATATATTTT. It translates to CASSLASGGAGSERNTIYF. The full variable domain, rest sourced from reference TRBV5-1 and TRBJ1-3, is KAGVTQTPRYLIKTRGQQVTLSCSPISGHRSVSWYQQTPGQGLQFLFEYFSETQRNKGNFPGRFSGRQFSNSRSEMNVSTLELGDSALYLCASSLASGGAGSERNTIYFGEGSWLTVV.

The genes are TRBV5-4 and TRBJ2-6; D uncertain. CDR1 SGHNT and CDR2 YYREEE come from the germline V gene (reference sequence). The CDR3 runs to 16 residues. Trimming took off 2 bases at V and 4 bases at J, with 13 bases between the two ends. The CDR3 DNA sequence: TGTGCCAGCAGCTTCTCTTGGGCGCCAGGGGCCAACGTCCTGACTTTC. Translated, it gives CASSFSWAPGANVLTF.

The rearrangement uses TRBV18 and TRBJ2-1, with TRBD2 matching 9 bases. Trimming removed 2 bases from V and 8 bases from J; junction bases left unmatched: 7. Germline V gene data show CDR1 as KGHSH and CDR2 as LQKENI. CDR3 length: 15 residues. CDR3 nucleotide sequence: TGTGCCAGCTCACCAATGGCGGGAGGGCCACATGAGCAGTTCTTC. The encoded protein is CASSPMAGGPHEQFF. Variable domain in full (rest from reference TRBV18 and TRBJ2-1): NAGVMQNPRHLVRRRGQEARLRCSPMKGHSHVYWYRQLPEEGLKFMVYLQKENIIDESGMPKERFSAEFPKEGPSILRIQQVVRGDSAAYFCASSPMAGGPHEQFFGPGTRLTVL.

J is TRBJ2-7 and V is TRBV30; D may be TRBD2 (7 bases). The CDR3 loop spans 13 amino acids. Trimming cost V 0 bases and J 6 bases, with 12 bases left between them. The germline gives CDR1 GTSNPN, CDR2 SVGIG (reference sequence). CDR3 sequence (DNA): TGTGCCTGGAGTGTGTGGGGGGGCAGCGAGCAGTACTTC. This gives the protein CAWSVWGGSEQYF.

This clone was counted a few times. The rearrangement uses TRBV2 and TRBJ2-2, with TRBD2 as a possible D gene (6 bases). This CDR3 is built from 16 residues. The V end was cut by 4 bases, the J end by 5 bases, with 17 bases between. Germline CDR1 and CDR2: SNHLY and FYNNEI. The CDR3 loop reads CASSASRAGGTGELFF. In DNA, the CDR3 is TGTGCCAGCAGTGCCAGTCGAGCAGGAGGGACCGGGGAGCTGTTTTTT.

As DNA, the CDR3 is TGTGCCACCATTCCGGGACTAGGGGCTGAGCAGTTCTTC. Amino acid sequence: CATIPGLGAEQFF. The chain employs TRBV6-5 and TRBJ2-1, with 8 bases matching TRBD2. CDR1 is MNHEY and CDR2 is SVGAGI in the germline V gene. After removal of 10 bases from V and 9 bases from J, the junction contained 11 bases not matched to a gene. The CDR3 runs to 13 residues.

The rearrangement uses TRBV7-9 and TRBJ2-5, with unresolved D. The CDR3 is 13 residues long. V lost 5 bases and J lost 5, with 12 bases in between. CDR1 SEHNR and CDR2 FQNEAQ come from the germline V gene (reference sequence). The CDR3 bases are TGTGCCAGCAGCCCGCCGGCCGGGGAGACCCAGTACTTC. The encoded protein is CASSPPAGETQYF.

This clone showed up just a few times. J is TRBJ1-1 and V is TRBV6-6; D gene ambiguous. Trimming removed 4 bases at V and 1 base at J, with 7 bases between. Germline loops: CDR1 MNHNY, CDR2 SVGAGI (reference sequence). CDR3 length: 13 residues. In DNA, the CDR3 is TGTGCCAGCAGTTTCGACAAGAACACTGAAGCTTTCTTT. Protein product: CASSFDKNTEAFF.

The chain has TRBV12-3 or TRBV12-4 and TRBJ1-2, with D perhaps matching TRBD1 (6 bases). Trimming took 6 bases from V and 2 from J, leaving 10 bases between them. The CDR3 length is 13 residues. CDR3 in DNA: TGTGCCAGCAGCCCAACAGGGAACTATGGCTACACCTTC. It specifies CASSPTGNYGYTF.

This clone was seen a few times. The gene calls are TRBV5-4 and TRBJ2-7; 7 bases agree with TRBD2. The CDR3 has 15 amino acids. Looked up from germline, CDR1 is SGHNT and CDR2 is YYREEE (reference sequence). V was clipped by 4 bases and J by 4 bases; unmatched bases: 11. The CDR3 sequence is CASSPSAGDHYEQYF. The CDR3 region has the DNA TGTGCCAGCAGCCCATCTGCGGGGGATCATTACGAGCAGTACTTC.

The chain recombines TRBV5-4 with TRBJ2-1, with D perhaps matching TRBD2 (5 bases). V lost 4 bases to trimming and J lost 8 bases, with 25 bases between them. Germline V gives CDR1 SGHNT, CDR2 YYREEE (reference sequence). This CDR3 is 17 amino acids long. For the CDR3, the DNA is TGTGCCAGCAGCCCCCCCTTGGCAAATACGGGAATCTATGAGCAGTTCTTC. Encoded protein: CASSPPLANTGIYEQFF.

The chain is built from TRBV7-9 and TRBJ1-5; D is unresolved. Germline V gene sequence: CDR1 SEHNR, CDR2 FQNEAQ (reference sequence). The CDR3 contains 14 residues. Trimming stripped 2 bases from V and 1 base from J, with 6 bases between. The CDR3 is CASSLTSSNQPQHF. CDR3 in DNA: TGTGCCAGCAGCTTAACATCGAGCAATCAGCCCCAGCATTTT.

V gene TRBV19 combines with J gene TRBJ1-1; 7 bases are a match to TRBD1. Looked up from germline, CDR1 is LNHDA and CDR2 is SQIVND (reference sequence). The CDR3 length is 15 residues. V trimming: 4 bases; J trimming: 3 bases; junction bases outside the gene matches: 8. CDR3 sequence reads: CASSTYKGAYTEAFF. The CDR3 DNA reads TGTGCCAGTAGTACCTATAAGGGGGCCTACACTGAAGCTTTCTTT.

This clone was picked up a small number of times. The CDR3 sequence: CASSHLPGLSYEQYF. In nucleotides, the CDR3 is TGCGCCAGCAGCCACCTTCCGGGTCTCTCCTACGAGCAGTACTTC. The chain carries TRBV4-1 and TRBJ2-7; D not certain. Germline V lookup: CDR1 MGHRA, CDR2 YSYEKL. The CDR3 sequence is 15 residues long. Deletions cut 3 bases from V and 0 bases from J, with 12 bases between.

This chain links TRBV18 with TRBJ2-2; D not resolved. CDR1 is KGHSH and CDR2 is LQKENI in the germline V gene. The CDR3 extends over 16 amino acids. The germline V and J ends were trimmed by 3 bases and 5 bases, with 16 bases remaining between them. In DNA form, the CDR3 reads TGTGCCAGCTCACCGGTGGCAGCTCTAGGAACCGGGGAGCTGTTTTTT. The encoded protein is CASSPVAALGTGELFF.

This chain joins TRBV15 and TRBJ2-2; 9 bases are a match to TRBD1. Germline CDR1 is LNHNV and CDR2 is YYDKDF (reference sequence). The CDR3 consists of 18 residues. With V trimmed by 0 bases and J by 6 bases, 11 bases remained unmatched. The CDR3 protein is CATSRDYNRGLSAGELFF. As DNA, the CDR3 is TGTGCCACCAGCAGAGATTATAACAGGGGGCTTTCGGCCGGGGAGCTGTTTTTT.

The chain couples TRBV10-3 to TRBJ1-5, with 11 bases fitting TRBD1. The J segment lost 6 bases and the V segment lost 11 bases, leaving 6 bases of the junction unmatched. CDR3 length: 13 residues. CDR1 and CDR2 (germline): ENHRY, SYGVKD. The chain's CDR3 is CAATGQGGQPQHF. The CDR3 DNA is TGTGCCGCCACGGGACAGGGGGGTCAGCCCCAGCATTTT.

This chain joins TRBV18 and TRBJ1-6; 7 bases align to TRBD1. J lost 11 bases, V lost 3 bases, and 4 bases had no gene match. Per the germline V gene, CDR1 is KGHSH and CDR2 is LQKENI. CDR3 length equals 13 residues. CDR3 bases: TGTGCCAGCTCACCGACAGGGAGTACACCCCTCCACTTT. It translates to CASSPTGSTPLHF.

The CDR3: CASSIRLDVGEQFF. The CDR3 coding sequence is TGTGCCAGTAGTATCAGACTAGACGTAGGTGAGCAGTTCTTC. This chain connects TRBV19 to TRBJ2-1; D possibly corresponds to TRBD2 (6 bases). The CDR3 spans 14 residues. In germline, CDR1 is LNHDA, CDR2 SQIVND (reference sequence). V was pared by 3 bases and J by 9 bases, with 15 bases between.

This rearrangement joins TRBV7-3 to TRBJ2-6; 9 nucleotides line up with TRBD1. The germline V gene has CDR1 SGHTA and CDR2 FQGTGA. V lost 7 bases, J lost 3 bases, and 7 bases stayed unmatched. This CDR3 is built from 16 residues. CDR3 sequence (DNA): TGTGCCAGCAAACAACAGGGGGCGCTTGGGGCCAACGTCCTGACTTTC. This encodes CASKQQGALGANVLTF.